The 22 T cell receptor beta chains in this list originate from one sample, sequenced in a study of T cell changes during pregnancy in multiple sclerosis. Using immunoSEQ multiplex PCR, the repertoire was profiled, and TCRdb retains in-frame clones only, with some absent. The repertoire holds more than 55,000 clones, with more than 75% as singletons. The sample in question was peripheral blood, obtained in the second trimester of pregnancy. Receptor source: a female donor with multiple sclerosis, enrolled in a pregnancy study.

The chain has TRBV2 and TRBJ2-1, with D hard to call. Germline V lookup: CDR1 SNHLY, CDR2 FYNNEI. CDR3 length: 13 residues. The V end lost 7 bases, the J end lost 0 bases, and 7 bases lay between the germline ends. This CDR3 is CASKRSSYNEQFF. CDR3 DNA: TGTGCCAGCAAGCGCAGCTCCTACAATGAGCAGTTCTTC.

The CDR3 spells CASTLGQGAAYEQYF. CDR3 DNA sequence: TGTGCCAGCACCTTGGGGCAGGGGGCGGCCTACGAGCAGTACTTC. The gene calls are TRBV7-9 and TRBJ2-7, with TRBD1 identical over 8 bases. The germline V gene encodes CDR1 SEHNR and CDR2 FQNEAQ (reference sequence). The trim removed 7 bases at V and 2 bases at J, leaving 10 bases unmatched. CDR3 length equals 15 residues.

The chain employs TRBV10-3 and TRBJ1-1; 12 bases are shared with TRBD1. The V gene's germline CDR1 is ENHRY and CDR2 SYGVKD. V lost 10 bases, J lost 6 bases, and 9 bases stayed unmatched. This CDR3 has 14 amino acids. The CDR3 DNA reads TGTGCCACCTCCTTGGGACAGGGGGCGTCTGAAGCTTTCTTT. Its protein is CATSLGQGASEAFF.

With respect to this clone: Other DNA sequences of this sample code for an identical CDR3. The CDR3 DNA is TGTGCCTGGAGTGGGCAGGTTTGGCCCAATTCACCCCTCCACTTT. Amino acids: CAWSGQVWPNSPLHF. This sequence joins TRBV30 and TRBJ1-6; the D is unclear. Germline V lookup: CDR1 GTSNPN, CDR2 SVGIG (reference sequence). Trimming took 1 base from V and 7 from J, leaving 14 bases between them. The CDR3 sequence is 15 residues long.

J is TRBJ1-4 and V is TRBV27; a possible D gene is TRBD1 (5 bases). Germline V gene lookup returns CDR1 MNHEY and CDR2 SMNVEV (reference sequence). The CDR3 sequence is 14 residues long. Trimming removed 7 bases from V and 4 bases from J, with 13 bases in between. Here the CDR3 reads CASTIDRYNEKLFF. The DNA for the CDR3 is TGTGCCAGCACCATCGACAGATATAATGAAAAACTGTTTTTT.

The sample holds one count of this clone. This CDR3 reads CASSVSKYEQYF. CDR3 coding DNA: TGTGCCAGCAGTGTCAGTAAGTACGAGCAGTACTTC. The chain combines TRBV6-1 with TRBJ2-7; D is uncertain. The V end was cut by 4 bases, the J end by 4 bases, with 8 bases between. The CDR3 runs 12 residues. Germline-derived CDR1 and CDR2 are MNHNS and SASEGT.

The chain employs TRBV29-1 and TRBJ1-2; 8 positions match TRBD1. CDR1 is SQVTM, CDR2 ANQGSEA, per germline. V was pared by 8 bases and J by 7 bases, with 15 bases of the junction left unmatched. This CDR3 has 14 residues. In DNA, the CDR3 is TGCAGCACCCAAGATGGCCAGGGGGCGGGTGGCTACACCTTC. It codes for CSTQDGQGAGGYTF.

V is TRBV6-4 and J is TRBJ1-2; D perhaps matches TRBD1 (5 bases). With 8 bases removed from V and 0 bases from J, the gap between germline ends came to 28 bases. Germline loops: CDR1 MRHNA, CDR2 SNTAGT. This CDR3 has 19 residues. CDR3 loop: CASPARWGIGIRANYGYTF. The CDR3 DNA reads as TGTGCCAGCCCGGCCAGGTGGGGCATTGGTATTAGGGCTAACTATGGCTACACCTTC.

V usage is TRBV18 and J usage is TRBJ2-2, with 7 bases identical to TRBD1. CDR1 and CDR2 (germline): KGHSH, LQKENI. CDR3 size: 14 residues. The V segment lost 3 bases and the J segment 7 bases; nucleotides outside the gene matches: 5. The CDR3: CASSPHAGGGELFF. The DNA of the CDR3 is TGTGCCAGCTCACCCCACGCAGGGGGCGGGGAGCTGTTTTTT.

The chain links TRBV18 to TRBJ2-5; TRBD1 aligns across 9 bases. The CDR3 consists of 15 residues. CDR1 is KGHSH and CDR2 is LQKENI in the germline V gene. Unmatched junction bases numbered 8, after V lost 4 bases and J lost 5 bases. As DNA, the CDR3 is TGTGCCAGCTCACGAAACAGGGGGCCGCGGGAGACCCAGTACTTC. Protein: CASSRNRGPRETQYF.

The chain joins TRBV11-2 to TRBJ2-1; tentative D call: TRBD2 (6 bases). Trimming left V 6 bases short and J 5 bases short, with 20 bases between. The CDR3 runs 16 residues. Looked up from germline, CDR1 is SGHAT and CDR2 is FQNNGV. The CDR3 spells CASRLPAGTWHNEQFF. The DNA for the CDR3 is TGTGCCAGCAGACTACCGGCCGGGACTTGGCACAATGAGCAGTTCTTC.

The table lists this clone with a count of one. V and J are TRBV15 and TRBJ2-3; the match to TRBD2 covers 10 bases. Germline trimming cut 3 bases from V and 4 bases from J; bases unmatched to any gene: 10. Germline V gene sequence: CDR1 LNHNV, CDR2 YYDKDF (reference sequence). The CDR3 is 17 residues long. The chain's CDR3 is CATSRVSGGIRSDTQYF. The CDR3, as DNA: TGTGCCACCAGCAGGGTTAGCGGGGGGATTCGATCAGATACGCAGTATTTT. Based on the CDR3 plus reference TRBV15 and TRBJ2-3, the full variable domain is DAMVIQNPRYQVTQFGKPVTLSCSQTLNHNVMYWYQQKSSQAPKLLFHYYDKDFNNEADTPDNFQSRRPNTSFCFLDIRSPGLGDTAMYLCATSRVSGGIRSDTQYFGPGTRLTVL.

This clone occurred a few times. The V gene is TRBV11-2, the J gene TRBJ1-2; 9 bases are shared with TRBD1. The V segment lost 5 bases and the J segment 4 bases; nucleotides outside the gene matches: 11. Germline loops: CDR1 SGHAT, CDR2 FQNNGV. This CDR3 region has 16 residues. The CDR3 region has the DNA TGTGCCAGCAGCACCCCCTTACCGGGACAGGGCTATGGCTACACCTTC. Protein product: CASSTPLPGQGYGYTF.

This clone was observed a single time. The chain links TRBV6-6 to TRBJ1-5, with a tentative D call TRBD1 (5 bases). V dropped 6 bases and J dropped 2 bases, with 14 bases sitting between them. Germline lookup yields CDR1 MNHNY and CDR2 SVGAGI (reference sequence). The CDR3 has 15 residues. The CDR3 DNA follows: TGTGCCAGCAGGTCGACAGCCGCGGGCAATCAGCCCCAGCATTTT. It specifies CASRSTAAGNQPQHF.

V is TRBV7-2 and J is TRBJ2-2; TRBD1 agrees at 8 bases. The CDR3 covers 18 residues. Trimming at V came to 0 bases and at J to 5 bases, leaving 11 bases not matched to a gene. The germline V gene has CDR1 SGHTA and CDR2 FQGNSA. The CDR3 region is CASSLAPRQGTKTGELFF. The CDR3, as DNA: TGTGCCAGCAGCTTAGCGCCCCGACAGGGGACAAAAACCGGGGAGCTGTTTTTT.

This clone was recorded a few times. In DNA form, the CDR3 reads TGTGCCAGCAGCGTCAGCGGGGGGCCCTCCTACGAGCAGTACTTC. This sequence encodes CASSVSGGPSYEQYF. The chain is built from TRBV9 and TRBJ2-7; 9 bases match TRBD2. The CDR3 runs to 15 residues. With 2 bases clipped from V and 0 bases from J, the junction kept 3 bases outside the gene matches. The V gene's germline CDR1 is SGDLS and CDR2 YYNGEE. The whole variable domain, filled in from reference TRBV9 and TRBJ2-7, reads DSGVTQTPKHLITATGQRVTLRCSPRSGDLSVYWYQQSLDQGLQFLIQYYNGEERAKGNILERFSAQQFPDLHSELNLSSLELGDSALYFCASSVSGGPSYEQYFGPGTRLTVT.

This clone is categorized as medium-sized. The chain couples TRBV7-6 to TRBJ2-1; 7 bases are a match to TRBD1. CDR1 and CDR2 from the germline V gene are SGHVS and FNYEAQ. V lost 5 bases and J lost 6; bases outside the gene matches: 7. The CDR3 extends over 14 amino acids. The CDR3 loop reads CASSLYRGGNEQFF. In nucleotides, the CDR3 is TGTGCCAGCAGCCTATACAGGGGCGGCAATGAGCAGTTCTTC.

The chain combines TRBV21-1 with TRBJ2-7; the D call TRBD1 from the table was never checked on the DNA. TRBV21-1 is shown as a pseudogene. The CDR3 has 17 residues. CDR3 nucleotide sequence: TGTGCCAGCAGCCCCGTGGACCGGGACAGTATCTCCTACGAGCAGTACTTC. This translates into CASSPVDRDSISYEQYF.

The J gene is TRBJ2-7, the V gene TRBV25-1; D uncertain. In germline, CDR1 is MGHDK, CDR2 SYGVNS. The CDR3 sequence is 16 residues long. The ends were cut back, 3 bases at V and 1 base at J, with 16 bases in the middle. The CDR3 DNA reads TGTGCCAGCAGTGAGTCCGTCGGGTTTCGATCCTACGAGCAGTACTTC. Protein product: CASSESVGFRSYEQYF.

Concerning this clone: The junction departs from germline at one end; a sequencing error may be responsible. The chain couples TRBV28 to TRBJ1-6, with D possibly being TRBD1 (6 bases). Germline V lookup: CDR1 MDHEN, CDR2 SYDVKM. This CDR3 comprises 14 residues. CDR3 protein: CANSGQFHNSPLHF. The CDR3 nucleotides are TGTGCCAACAGTGGACAGTTCCATAATTCACCCCTCCACTTT.

The J gene is TRBJ1-3, the V gene TRBV18, with D maybe TRBD1 (6 bases). The length of the CDR3 is 15 residues. CDR1 and CDR2 from the germline V gene are KGHSH and LQKENI. The V end lost 3 bases, the J end lost 2 bases, and 11 bases lay between the germline ends. CDR3 region: CASSPDRLTGNTIYF. CDR3 in DNA: TGTGCCAGCTCACCCGACAGGTTAACTGGAAACACCATATATTTT. Together with reference TRBV18 and TRBJ1-3, the CDR3 gives the full variable domain: NAGVMQNPRHLVRRRGQEARLRCSPMKGHSHVYWYRQLPEEGLKFMVYLQKENIIDESGMPKERFSAEFPKEGPSILRIQQVVRGDSAAYFCASSPDRLTGNTIYFGEGSWLTVV.

V gene TRBV7-8 combines with J gene TRBJ1-1; a weak D match, TRBD1 (6 bases). The germline V and J ends were trimmed by 2 bases and 11 bases, with 21 bases remaining between them. Germline V gene data show CDR1 as SGHVS and CDR2 as FQNEAQ. The CDR3 runs 15 residues. As DNA, the CDR3 is TGTGCCAGCAGCTTATTGGGGGCGGGGGAAGGAACGGCTTTCTTT. This translates into CASSLLGAGEGTAFF.